These T cell receptor beta chains were read from a single sample in a study of identical twins. One entry per CDR3 protein, called by TCRdb with MiXCR from the 5' RACE reads. The sample yields 600,000 to 850,000 distinct CDR3 sequences, about 18% seen once. The sample also formed part of further work on T cells expressing NK-cell markers.

Material for sequencing was PBMCs. These receptor sequences come from a woman between 18 and 29 years old in good health. Each CDR3 is given with its conserved first and last residue. A D gene is named only where the DNA matches it firmly. Not all rows give a size; the values are once, few, many and, for expanded clones, a class.

J	V	D	size	CDR3	DNA
TRBJ2-3	TRBV27	TRBD2	-	CASSRFTASGGVGGKTDTQYF	TGTGCCAGCAGTCGCTTCACGGCTAGCGGGGGGGTCGGGGGAAAAACAGATACGCAGTATTTT
TRBJ2-1	TRBV15	-	-	CATSRVLSREQFF	TGTGCCACCAGCAGAGTTCTGTCTCGTGAGCAGTTCTTC
TRBJ1-2	TRBV5-1	TRBD1	few	CASSSTYRGEGYTF	TGCGCCAGCAGCTCGACCTACAGGGGTGAAGGCTACACCTTC
TRBJ1-2	TRBV5-1	-	-	CASSSDRAEGYTF	TGCGCCAGCAGTTCCGACCGGGCGGAGGGCTACACCTTC
TRBJ2-1	TRBV5-1	-	-	CASSTSSHNEQFF	TGCGCCAGCAGCACGTCATCTCACAATGAGCAGTTCTTC
TRBJ1-1	TRBV12-3/TRBV12-4	-	few	CASKGRPNTEAFF	TGTGCCAGCAAGGGGCGACCGAACACTGAAGCTTTCTTT
TRBJ1-6	TRBV20-1	TRBD1	few	CSAEPRGLYSPLHF	TGCAGTGCAGAGCCTAGGGGGCTATATTCACCCCTCCACTTT
TRBJ1-2	TRBV5-8	-	few	CASRLRLRGTGYTF	TGTGCCAGCAGATTACGACTTCGTGGGACTGGCTACACCTTC
TRBJ2-7	TRBV7-8	-	-	CASSSPPRRMGEGGEQYF	TGTGCCAGCAGCTCCCCCCCGCGGAGGATGGGGGAAGGAGGCGAGCAGTACTTC
TRBJ1-2	TRBV7-3	TRBD1	-	CASSPGTGGEPYGYTF	TGTGCCAGCAGCCCCGGGACAGGGGGAGAGCCCTATGGCTACACCTTC
TRBJ2-2	TRBV5-5	TRBD2	-	CASSRTSGIHRGELFF	TGTGCCAGCAGCCGGACTAGCGGGATTCATAGAGGGGAGCTGTTTTTT
TRBJ1-1	TRBV20-1	-	-	CSARDRQVLNTEAFF	TGCAGTGCTAGAGACCGACAGGTTTTGAACACTGAAGCTTTCTTT
TRBJ2-1	TRBV7-8	-	-	CASSGGGRYNEQFF	TGTGCCAGCAGCGGTGGGGGCAGATACAATGAGCAGTTCTTC
TRBJ2-2	TRBV2	TRBD2	few	CASLSGRNTGELFF	TGTGCCAGCCTAAGCGGGAGGAACACCGGGGAGCTGTTTTTT
TRBJ2-1	TRBV7-9	-	few	CASSPQAEYNEQFF	TGTGCCAGCAGCCCTCAGGCAGAGTACAATGAGCAGTTCTTC
TRBJ2-1	TRBV29-1	TRBD2	-	CSVVYPGLVNQFF	TGCAGCGTCGTTTATCCGGGACTAGTAAACCAGTTCTTC
TRBJ1-1	TRBV12-3/TRBV12-4	-	-	CASSTPTGLDTEAFF	TGTGCCAGCAGTACTCCGACAGGCCTGGACACTGAAGCTTTCTTT
TRBJ2-5	TRBV5-1	-	few	CASSPAGTEETQYF	TGCGCCAGCAGCCCGGCGGGGACTGAAGAGACCCAGTACTTC
TRBJ2-1	TRBV12-3/TRBV12-4	TRBD2	few	CASSAGGRAGEQFF	TGTGCCAGCAGTGCCGGAGGGAGGGCAGGGGAGCAGTTCTTC
TRBJ1-1	TRBV11-1	TRBD1	-	CASRALLDRVVSDTEAFF	TGTGCCAGCAGAGCCCTCCTCGACAGGGTGGTTTCGGACACTGAAGCTTTCTTT
TRBJ2-2	TRBV5-1	-	many	CASSLVANTGELFF	TGTGCCAGCAGTTTGGTCGCGAACACCGGGGAGCTGTTTTTT
TRBJ1-2	TRBV20-1	-	many	CSANLGVFYTF	TGCAGTGCTAACCTAGGGGTGTTCTACACCTTC
TRBJ2-7	TRBV12-3/TRBV12-4	-	few	CASISSTGRYEQYF	TGTGCCAGCATTTCTTCCACAGGGAGATACGAGCAGTACTTC
TRBJ2-7	TRBV7-6	-	few	CASSLADGGAYEQYF	TGTGCCAGCAGCTTAGCTGACGGTGGGGCTTACGAGCAGTACTTC
TRBJ2-1	TRBV5-6	TRBD2	many	CASSLVASGRAEQFF	TGTGCCAGCAGCTTGGTAGCTAGCGGGAGGGCCGAGCAGTTCTTC
TRBJ2-3	TRBV20-1	-	-	CSARLDPGHTQYF	TGCAGTGCTAGACTAGATCCAGGGCATACGCAGTATTTT
TRBJ2-5	TRBV5-6	TRBD1	-	CASSYNRGAVQGTQYF	TGTGCCAGCAGCTACAACAGGGGCGCCGTCCAGGGGACCCAGTACTTC
TRBJ1-2	TRBV15	-	-	CATSRDTSSNYGYTF	TGTGCCACCTCCCGGGACACTTCTTCTAACTATGGCTACACCTTC
TRBJ2-3	TRBV15	-	-	CATSRGLGGLSDTQYF	TGTGCCACCAGCAGGGGACTGGGGGGGCTTTCGGATACGCAGTATTTT
TRBJ2-7	TRBV3-1	-	-	CASSQVPRYEQYF	TGTGCCAGCAGCCAAGTTCCCCGCTACGAGCAGTACTTC
TRBJ2-7	TRBV12-3/TRBV12-4	TRBD2	few	CASTVAGGGHEQYF	TGTGCCAGCACTGTAGCGGGGGGTGGCCACGAGCAGTACTTC
TRBJ2-1	TRBV20-1	TRBD2	few	CSAPTTSGGANEQFF	TGCAGTGCGCCGACAACTAGCGGGGGGGCCAATGAGCAGTTCTTC
TRBJ2-1	TRBV20-1	-	-	CSARLLLSGLYNEQFF	TGCAGTGCTAGATTGTTGCTTAGTGGCCTATACAATGAGCAGTTCTTC
TRBJ1-5	TRBV6-1	TRBD1	-	CASSDRGIQPQHF	TGTGCCAGCAGTGACAGGGGGATTCAGCCCCAGCATTTT
TRBJ1-1	TRBV12-3/TRBV12-4	TRBD1	-	CASSFTGGRTEAFF	TGTGCCAGCAGTTTCACAGGGGGGCGGACTGAAGCTTTCTTT
TRBJ2-1	TRBV18	-	few	CASSPQQVDFPNEQFF	TGTGCCAGCTCACCACAGCAAGTGGACTTCCCCAATGAGCAGTTCTTC
TRBJ2-1	TRBV7-9	-	few	CASTQQGNEQFF	TGTGCCAGCACCCAGCAAGGCAATGAGCAGTTCTTC
TRBJ2-7	TRBV7-2	-	few	CASSPRGATSYEQYF	TGTGCCAGCAGCCCGCGCGGGGCTACTTCCTACGAGCAGTACTTC
TRBJ2-7	TRBV27	-	-	CASSLSLSTPSYEQYF	TGTGCCAGCAGTTTATCGCTCTCAACCCCTTCCTACGAGCAGTACTTC
TRBJ2-3	TRBV19	TRBD2	-	CASSSGLAGGRRADTQYF	TGTGCCAGTAGTTCAGGACTAGCGGGAGGGCGGAGAGCAGATACGCAGTATTTT
TRBJ2-2	TRBV12-3/TRBV12-4	TRBD1	-	CASSFGQGAAGELFF	TGTGCCAGCAGTTTCGGACAGGGGGCCGCCGGGGAGCTGTTTTTT
TRBJ2-5	TRBV5-1	-	-	CASSFNGGEETQYF	TGCGCCAGCAGCTTCAACGGGGGAGAAGAGACCCAGTACTTC
TRBJ1-5	TRBV27	TRBD1	many	CASSTYGQGNQPQHF	TGTGCCAGCAGTACCTACGGACAGGGCAATCAGCCCCAGCATTTT
TRBJ1-6	TRBV4-1	-	few	CASSQGPSSPLHF	TGCGCCAGCAGCCAAGGGCCGAGCTCACCCCTCCACTTT
TRBJ2-2	TRBV20-1	TRBD2	few	CSARDQAASGGAYGELFF	TGCAGTGCTAGAGATCAGGCGGCTAGCGGGGGGGCGTACGGGGAGCTGTTTTTT
TRBJ2-3	TRBV20-1	TRBD1	few	CSAQGVHGTDTQYF	TGCAGTGCGCAGGGGGTTCATGGCACAGATACGCAGTATTTT
TRBJ1-1	TRBV20-1	-	few	CSAPIGTTTEAFF	TGCAGTGCTCCGATTGGGACGACCACTGAAGCTTTCTTT
TRBJ1-2	TRBV6-1	-	few	CASSPRGGQGGYTF	TGTGCCAGCAGTCCCCGGGGGGGCCAGGGGGGCTACACCTTC
TRBJ1-4	TRBV29-1	-	many	CSAEGSGPNEKLFF	TGCAGCGCCGAGGGGTCCGGGCCTAATGAAAAACTGTTTTTT